The next 9 T cell receptor beta chains were all read from a single sample in a study of cytomegalovirus exposure and HLA in healthy donors. The PCR made use of 60 Vbeta and 13 Jbeta primers. TCRdb's copy holds only in-frame clones and misses some; the assay was immunoSEQ multiplex PCR. This sample has some 92,000 clones, with under 85% found just once. Source material: PBMCs. The receptors derive from a young man in good health and CMV-seronegative.

This clone was counted between two and nine times. V and J are TRBV27 and TRBJ2-7; 7 bases match TRBD1. The germline V gene encodes CDR1 MNHEY and CDR2 SMNVEV (reference sequence). The CDR3 length is 13 residues. With 7 bases clipped from V and 3 bases from J, the junction kept 6 bases outside the gene matches. DNA of the CDR3: TGTGCCAGCAACTCCCAGGGGGACTACGAGCAGTACTTC. Translated: CASNSQGDYEQYF.

The chain links TRBV6-5 to TRBJ2-1, with TRBD1 matching over 7 bases. CDR3 length: 15 amino acids. J gave up 6 bases and V 3 bases, and 8 bases lay outside the gene matches. Germline CDR1 reads MNHEY; CDR2 reads SVGAGI. The CDR3 DNA reads TGTGCCAGCAGTTATTGGGACAGAAGTATCAATGAGCAGTTCTTC. This encodes CASSYWDRSINEQFF.

V and J are TRBV18 and TRBJ1-2; 7 bases line up with TRBD1. In germline, CDR1 is KGHSH, CDR2 LQKENI. The CDR3 loop spans 15 amino acids. V dropped 2 bases and J dropped 8; count of bases not matched to a gene: 11. In DNA form, the CDR3 reads TGTGCCAGCTCACCAGGGGGACAGCAAGCCCGGGGCTACACCTTC. Protein sequence: CASSPGGQQARGYTF.

The chain carries TRBV10-2 and TRBJ2-5; perhaps TRBD2 as D (5 bases). From germline, CDR1 is WSHSY and CDR2 SAAADI. The CDR3 spans 16 residues. V gave up 2 bases and J gave up 2 bases, with 15 bases separating them. The CDR3 sequence is CASSEPGVIAQETQYF. As DNA, the CDR3 is TGCGCCAGCAGTGAGCCCGGGGTGATAGCTCAAGAGACCCAGTACTTC.

In regard to this clone: One end of the junction fails to match germline, which may point to a read error. The rearrangement joins TRBV7-7 to TRBJ2-7, with D possibly TRBD2 on 5 matching bases. The CDR3 is 13 amino acids. Per germline, CDR1 SSHAT and CDR2 FNYEAQ (reference sequence). The CDR3 DNA reads as TGTGCTAGCAGCCGGGGATTGGATAACGAGCAGTACTTC. It translates to CASSRGLDNEQYF.

The chain uses TRBV29-1 and TRBJ2-1; TRBD2 is a possible D gene (6 bases). Germline values: CDR1 SQVTM, CDR2 ANQGSEA. Deletions cut 4 bases from V and 6 bases from J, with 16 bases between. The CDR3 totals 14 residues. The CDR3: CSVGKGGRVNEQFF. CDR3 bases: TGCAGCGTTGGGAAGGGAGGCCGTGTCAATGAGCAGTTCTTC.

The chain uses TRBV5-4 and TRBJ1-4, with D possibly being TRBD1 (6 bases). V was shortened by 4 bases and J by 7 bases, with 23 bases between the two germline ends. CDR1 SGHNT and CDR2 YYREEE come from the germline V gene (reference sequence). The CDR3 is 17 amino acids. The CDR3 reads CASSRAGVAQGIEKLFF. The CDR3 nucleotides are TGTGCCAGCAGCAGGGCTGGGGTCGCTCAGGGGATTGAAAAACTGTTTTTT.

The rearrangement links TRBV29-1 to TRBJ2-3, with 13 bases fitting TRBD2. CDR3 size: 20 residues. The germline CDR1 and CDR2 sequences are SQVTM and ANQGSEA. V trimming: 4 bases; J trimming: 5 bases; junction bases outside the gene matches: 21. The DNA for the CDR3 is TGCAGCGTTGGGTTACTAGGCGGTGTAACTAGCGGGGGGGGCAAAGATACGCAGTATTTT. It codes for CSVGLLGGVTSGGGKDTQYF.

The J gene is TRBJ1-1, the V gene TRBV28, with 9 bases fitting TRBD1. The CDR3 extends over 16 amino acids. Germline lookup yields CDR1 MDHEN and CDR2 SYDVKM. Trimming at V came to 4 bases and at J to 4 bases, leaving 10 bases not matched to a gene. The CDR3 loop reads CASSWGQGVVGTEAFF. The CDR3 DNA reads TGTGCCAGCAGTTGGGGACAGGGTGTTGTCGGCACTGAAGCTTTCTTT.